A single sample is the source of the 3 T cell receptor beta chains below, sequenced in a study of blood T cell repertoires in COVID-19. Only in-frame clones appear in the TCRdb table, and some are missing; sequencing was by immunoSEQ multiplex PCR. In the table there are over 60,000 clones, over 80% of which are singletons. The sequencing input was peripheral blood. These receptors came from a woman of 80 years or more with active COVID-19.

The chain recombines TRBV28 with TRBJ1-2; TRBD1 matches at 8 bases. This CDR3 region has 14 residues. V shed 5 bases and J 5 bases; nucleotides not matched to a gene: 7. Germline values: CDR1 MDHEN, CDR2 SYDVKM. In DNA, the CDR3 is TGTGCCAGCAGTCCTAGGACAGGGAGGTATGGCTACACCTTC. Its translation: CASSPRTGRYGYTF.

The chain is built from TRBV28 and TRBJ2-7; 8 nucleotides align to TRBD1. The V segment lost 1 base and the J segment 3 bases; nucleotides outside the gene matches: 2. The CDR3 covers 14 residues. Germline V gene lookup returns CDR1 MDHEN and CDR2 SYDVKM. As DNA, the CDR3 is TGTGCCAGCAGTTTATATGACAGGGGCTACGAGCAGTACTTC. Its protein is CASSLYDRGYEQYF.

This rearrangement joins TRBV27 to TRBJ1-1; D remains unclear. Germline V gene sequence: CDR1 MNHEY, CDR2 SMNVEV (reference sequence). V was pared by 6 bases and J by 0 bases, with 5 bases between. The CDR3 runs to 12 residues. CDR3 in amino acids: CASRTLNTEAFF. CDR3 nucleotide sequence: TGTGCCAGCAGGACACTGAACACTGAAGCTTTCTTT.